A single sample gave rise to the 10 T cell receptor beta chains below, sequenced in a study of beta chain features in type 1 diabetes. General study results and limits: Across all four CD4+ subsets, people with type 1 diabetes showed modestly shorter TCRB CDR3s.

cDNA synthesis used the whole RNA isolate, giving expressed TCRB sequences. Only in-frame clones appear in the TCRdb table, and some are missing; sequencing was by immunoSEQ multiplex PCR. The sample has about 710,000 clones, 11% to 15% seen once. No antigens are known for them. Sequences were obtained from naive CD4+ T cells from blood. These receptor sequences come from a man in his late teens or twenties with type 1 diabetes.

The sample holds one count of this clone. The genes are TRBV4-3 and TRBJ2-6, with 7 nucleotides matching TRBD1. Looked up from germline, CDR1 is LGHNA and CDR2 is YSLEER. Trimming took 1 base from V and 0 from J; bases not matched to a gene: 0. The CDR3 covers 16 residues. CDR3 loop: CASSQGTGSGANVLTF. CDR3 DNA sequence: TGCGCCAGCAGCCAAGGGACAGGCTCTGGGGCCAACGTCCTGACTTTC.

Only a few counts were recorded for this clone. The genes are TRBV7-2 and TRBJ1-4, with 8 bases lining up with TRBD1. The CDR3 consists of 14 residues. The ends lost 5 bases at V and 7 bases at J; junction bases unmatched: 6. Looked up from germline, CDR1 is SGHTA and CDR2 is FQGNSA. The CDR3 sequence is CASSADRDGEKLFF. As DNA, the CDR3 is TGTGCCAGCAGCGCGGACAGGGATGGTGAAAAACTGTTTTTT.

The chain joins TRBV4-2 to TRBJ1-2; 9 bases line up with TRBD1. The germline V gene encodes CDR1 LGHNA and CDR2 YNFKEQ. After removal of 0 bases from V and 5 bases from J, the junction contained 7 bases not matched to a gene. The CDR3 covers 16 residues. The CDR3 sequence is CASSQDRTGAHYGYTF. The CDR3, as DNA: TGTGCCAGCAGCCAAGATCGGACAGGGGCCCATTATGGCTACACCTTC.

This clone turned up a few times. The V and J genes are TRBV10-2 and TRBJ2-5; possibly TRBD1 for D (5 bases). This CDR3 has 13 amino acids. Germline V lookup: CDR1 WSHSY, CDR2 SAAADI. The germline V and J ends were trimmed by 3 bases and 3 bases, with 8 bases remaining between them. The CDR3 sequence: CASSEQAKETQYF. In DNA, the CDR3 is TGCGCCAGCAGTGAACAGGCTAAAGAGACCCAGTACTTC.

This clone turned up a few times. V usage is TRBV4-2 and J usage is TRBJ2-1; D might be TRBD1 or TRBD2, each matching 7 bases. Germline V gene lookup returns CDR1 LGHNA and CDR2 YNFKEQ. Trimming left V 1 base short and J 7 bases short, with 20 bases between. The CDR3 contains 17 residues. CDR3 DNA: TGTGCCAGCAGCCAAGTTACAGCAGGGGGGGGTTATAATGAGCAGTTCTTC. The encoded protein is CASSQVTAGGGYNEQFF.

The J gene is TRBJ2-7, the V gene TRBV11-1, with 9 bases identical to TRBD2. Germline V gene sequence: CDR1 SGHAT, CDR2 FQDESV (reference sequence). V lost 5 bases, J lost 2 bases, and 4 bases stayed unmatched. The CDR3 extends over 14 amino acids. CDR3 residues: CASSLTSGPYEQYF. In DNA, the CDR3 is TGTGCCAGCAGCCTGACTAGCGGTCCCTACGAGCAGTACTTC.

This clone has just a few counts. The CDR3 DNA reads as TGCGCCAGCAGACCTAGCGGGGGAAACATTCAGTACTTC. Protein product: CASRPSGGNIQYF. This sequence joins TRBV5-1 and TRBJ2-4, with TRBD2 matching over 10 bases. The ends lost 5 bases at V and 6 bases at J; junction bases unmatched: 2. Germline loops: CDR1 SGHRS, CDR2 YFSETQ. The CDR3 sequence is 13 residues long.

CDR3 nucleotides: TGTGCCAGTAGTATAACCAAGACAGTTAACTATGGCTACACCTTC. Translation gives CASSITKTVNYGYTF. The V and J genes are TRBV19 and TRBJ1-2; TRBD1 is a possible D gene (5 bases). The CDR3 loop spans 15 amino acids. Trimming stripped 2 bases from V and 1 base from J, with 11 bases between. Germline values: CDR1 LNHDA, CDR2 SQIVND (reference sequence).

This clone has only a few counts. CDR3 sequence reads: CASSYAPGQPYGYTF. In DNA form, the CDR3 reads TGTGCCAGCAGTTACGCTCCGGGACAGCCTTATGGCTACACCTTC. The rearrangement uses TRBV6-5 and TRBJ1-2; TRBD1 agrees at 7 bases. The germline V gene encodes CDR1 MNHEY and CDR2 SVGAGI. The CDR3 is 15 residues long. With 2 bases clipped from V and 5 bases from J, the junction kept 8 bases outside the gene matches.

This clone has more than one count but fewer than ten. The chain uses TRBV6-5 and TRBJ1-2; the D gene is possibly TRBD1 (5 bases). Deletions cut 8 bases from V and 0 bases from J, with 10 bases between. The CDR3 length is 13 residues. Germline V gene sequence: CDR1 MNHEY, CDR2 SVGAGI. The CDR3 here is CASWDGTNYGYTF. As DNA, the CDR3 is TGTGCCAGCTGGGACGGAACTAACTATGGCTACACCTTC.